These T cell receptor beta chains were read from a single sample in a study of blood T cell repertoires in COVID-19. Profiling relied on immunoSEQ multiplex PCR, and the TCRdb table lists in-frame clones only, not all of them. This table has 55,000 to 90,000 clones, 70% to 90% appearing once. The sample taken for sequencing was peripheral blood. These receptors came from a human donor in a cohort sampled during active COVID-19. The CDR3 runs from the conserved cysteine through the conserved F or W. D genes are given only for firm matches. The size of a clone is reported for some rows only, either as once, few or many, or as a class for expanded clones.

j_call v_call d_call clone_size cdr3_nt cdr3_aa
TRBJ2-1 TRBV5-1 TRBD2 - TGCGCCAGCAGCTTCGGACTAGCTCCGATCAATGAGCAGTTCTTC CASSFGLAPINEQFF
TRBJ2-7 TRBV4-1 TRBD1 once TGCGCCAGCAGCCAAGGACAGGGAAGCTACGAGCAGTACTTC CASSQGQGSYEQYF
TRBJ2-7 TRBV6-2/TRBV6-3 - - TGTGCCAGCAGTTCCACCTACGAGCAGTACTTC CASSSTYEQYF
TRBJ2-7 TRBV15 - - TGTGCCACCAGCTCACGAGGGGGCTACGAGCAGTACTTC CATSSRGGYEQYF
TRBJ1-4 TRBV28 TRBD1 - TGTGCCAGCAGTTCGCCCCCTGGGACAGGGGGCCGTCTAACTAATGAAAAACTGTTTTTT CASSSPPGTGGRLTNEKLFF
TRBJ2-2 TRBV4-2 TRBD1 - TGTGCCAGCAGCCAAGCTACAGGGGTCGGGGAGCTGTTTTTT CASSQATGVGELFF
TRBJ2-1 TRBV29-1 - - TGCAGCGTTGTCTCAGGGGAAAGTGAGCAGTTCTTC CSVVSGESEQFF
TRBJ2-5 TRBV27 TRBD2 once TGTGCCAGCAGTGGCGGCAAAACTAGCGGTCAAGAGACCCAGTACTTC CASSGGKTSGQETQYF
TRBJ1-2 TRBV2 - - TGTGCCAGCACACAATCGAACTATGGCTACACCTTC CASTQSNYGYTF
TRBJ1-6 TRBV3-1/TRBV3-2 TRBD1 once TGTGCCAGCAGCCAAGATTCAACAGGGGGATCACCCCTCCACTTT CASSQDSTGGSPLHF
TRBJ2-7 TRBV28 TRBD1 - TGTGCCAGCAGGCCACCGGGACAGGGGGCCTACGAGCAGTACTTC CASRPPGQGAYEQYF
TRBJ1-5 TRBV6-5 - - TGTGCCAGCAATCGGGGAGGGTTGGACCCCCAGCATTTT CASNRGGLDPQHF
TRBJ2-1 TRBV11-3 - - TGTGCCAGCAGCCATAGCCGGGACTATGAGCAGTTCTTC CASSHSRDYEQFF
TRBJ1-1 TRBV12-3/TRBV12-4 - - TGTGCCAGCAAGAAGAGAACTGAAGCTTTCTTT CASKKRTEAFF
TRBJ1-2 TRBV28 - - TGTGCCAGCACCACCGGGGGGTCCTATGGCTACACCTTC CASTTGGSYGYTF
TRBJ1-1 TRBV28 - few TGTGCCAGCAGTCCCCTCCAGGACACTGAAGCTTTCTTT CASSPLQDTEAFF
TRBJ2-1 TRBV7-9 TRBD2 - TGTGCCAGCAGCTTAGGGGTGGGTTTAGCGGGGTACAATGAGCAGTTCTTC CASSLGVGLAGYNEQFF
TRBJ2-1 TRBV3-1/TRBV3-2 - - TGTGCCAGCAGCCAAGACACGACTCCCGGCAATGAGCAGTTCTTC CASSQDTTPGNEQFF
TRBJ2-7 TRBV19 - - TGTGCCAGTAGTGGCGGTTCTAGACCCCTCGAGCAGTACTTC CASSGGSRPLEQYF
TRBJ1-1 TRBV5-5 - - TGTGCCAGCAGCTTGGGAGAGAGCACTGAAGCTTTCTTT CASSLGESTEAFF
TRBJ2-1 TRBV27 TRBD2 - TGTGCCAGCAGCTCCTATCTAGCGGGAAAGTACAATGAGCAGTTCTTC CASSSYLAGKYNEQFF
TRBJ1-1 TRBV6-5 - - TGTGCCAGCAGACCCCCCGAGGTAGACACTGAAGCTTTCTTT CASRPPEVDTEAFF
TRBJ2-5 TRBV11-2 - - TGTGCCAGCAGCTTAGTGGAGGGAGAGACCCAGTACTTC CASSLVEGETQYF
TRBJ2-3 TRBV7-3 TRBD2 - TGTGCCAGCAGTAGCGGGAGTGGTGGAGATACGCAGTATTTT CASSSGSGGDTQYF
TRBJ2-1 TRBV11-2 TRBD2 - TGTGCCAGCAGCTTAGTTCCGGGAGGGGGGTACAATGAGCAGTTCTTC CASSLVPGGGYNEQFF
TRBJ2-5 TRBV3-1/TRBV3-2 TRBD2 - TGTGCCAGCGGGGCGGGAGTGTTTATGGAGACCCAGTACTTC CASGAGVFMETQYF
TRBJ2-7 TRBV6-5 - - TGTGCCAGCAGCCCCGCGGCGGAGGGAACCTACGAGCAGTACTTC CASSPAAEGTYEQYF
TRBJ2-1 TRBV5-4 TRBD2 - TGTGCCAGCAGCGACTGGACTAGCGGCAATGAGCAGTTCTTC CASSDWTSGNEQFF
TRBJ2-7 TRBV6-5 - - TGTGCCAGCAGCTCCCGGAGCCACTCCTACGAGCAGTACTTC CASSSRSHSYEQYF
TRBJ1-3 TRBV7-2 - - TGTGCCAGCAGCTTAGAGAGGGGGAACACCATATATTTT CASSLERGNTIYF